This is a list of T cell receptor beta chains from one sample in a study of T cells in Graves' hyperthyroidism and ophthalmopathy. TCRdb itself ran the multiplex PCR reads through MiXCR, one entry per CDR3 protein. Counted here are some 490,000 distinct CDR3 sequences, roughly 16% occurring once; the ten biggest clones make up approximately 30%. The sequencing sample was made of blood. These receptors were obtained from a woman in her 30s with Graves' ophthalmopathy. The CDR3 runs from the conserved cysteine through the conserved F or W. Each record gives: V gene, J gene, clone size, D gene, CDR3 DNA, CDR3 protein. D genes are given only for firm matches. Some rows have no size entry. The others give once, few or many, or a class for an expanded clone.

TRBV6-5	TRBJ1-5	-	-	TGTGCCAGCGTTGTTTTGGGAAACAATCAGCCCCAGCATTTT	CASVVLGNNQPQHF
TRBV27	TRBJ2-7	many	-	TGTGCCAGCAGGGGACTTAACTCCTACGAGCAGTACTTC	CASRGLNSYEQYF
TRBV10-2	TRBJ1-5	few	TRBD1	TGCGCCAGCAGTCGTTTTCGACAGGGGATAAGCAGCAATCAGCCCCAGCATTTT	CASSRFRQGISSNQPQHF
TRBV5-1	TRBJ2-5	-	TRBD1	TGCGCCAGCAGCCAGACAGGGGTGGTAGAGACCCAGTACTTC	CASSQTGVVETQYF
TRBV4-2	TRBJ1-4	-	-	TGTGCCAGCAACCGTCAGGAAAATGAAAAACTGTTTTTT	CASNRQENEKLFF
TRBV20-1	TRBJ2-1	many	TRBD2	TGCAGTGCTAGTGTAGCGGGAATGTACAATGAGCAGTTCTTC	CSASVAGMYNEQFF
TRBV2	TRBJ2-1	many	-	TGTGCCAGCAAGGGCAATGAGCAGTTCTTC	CASKGNEQFF
TRBV13	TRBJ2-3	-	-	TGTGCCAGCAGCCGCGGATCGTCGACGCAGTATTTT	CASSRGSSTQYF
TRBV18	TRBJ1-1	few	-	TGTGCCAGCTCACCACGCGTGGCAGGGAGTATCAGTCCTGAAGCTTTCTTT	CASSPRVAGSISPEAFF
TRBV30	TRBJ1-1	many	-	TGTGCCTGGAGCACGGGAGTGGGCACTGAAGCTTTCTTT	CAWSTGVGTEAFF
TRBV10-3	TRBJ2-7	many	TRBD2	TGTGCCACAAGGCCGGGACTAGCGTCTTCCTACGAGCAGTACTTC	CATRPGLASSYEQYF
TRBV6-2/TRBV6-3	TRBJ2-5	many	-	TGTGCCAGCCAATTCCAGATGGCAGGGCAAGAGACCCAGTACTTC	CASQFQMAGQETQYF
TRBV6-1	TRBJ2-1	-	-	TGTGCCAGCAGTGAATCGGTTGGGGTGGTGCAGTTCTTC	CASSESVGVVQFF
TRBV14	TRBJ2-5	many	TRBD2	TGTGCCAGCAGCGCAAGGGGACTAGCGGCTAAGTACCAAGAGACCCAGTACTTC	CASSARGLAAKYQETQYF
TRBV10-3	TRBJ2-7	few	-	TGTGCCATCGGCGGCAGCTCCTACGAGCAGTACTTC	CAIGGSSYEQYF